A single sample is the source of the 32 T cell receptor beta chains below, sequenced in a study of blood T cell repertoires in COVID-19. The assay was immunoSEQ multiplex PCR, and TCRdb's table has in-frame clones only and misses some. This sample has about 270,000 clones; around 90% occur once, and the top ten carry approximately 2.9%. Sequences were obtained from PBMCs or T cells enriched from blood (not recorded which). Receptors originate from a man in his forties who had been exposed to COVID-19.

In its sample, this clone was seen a few times. The V gene is TRBV7-2, the J gene TRBJ2-3; TRBD2 might be the D (5 bases). The CDR3 runs to 14 residues. Germline CDR1 reads SGHTA; CDR2 reads FQGNSA. V was clipped by 1 base and J by 5 bases, with 10 bases between them. In nucleotides, the CDR3 is TGTGCCAGCAGCTTAGGTAGCGCCAAAGATACGCAGTATTTT. It yields the protein CASSLGSAKDTQYF.

V gene TRBV7-2 combines with J gene TRBJ2-7, with TRBD2 matching over 8 bases. The V and J ends lost 2 bases and 0 bases, in that order; junction bases with no gene match: 6. The CDR3 runs to 16 residues. Germline lookup yields CDR1 SGHTA and CDR2 FQGNSA. The CDR3 sequence: CASSLLGGRRSYEQYF. The CDR3 nucleotides are TGTGCCAGCAGCTTATTGGGCGGGAGGCGCTCCTACGAGCAGTACTTC.

The chain carries TRBV6-5 and TRBJ1-5; D ambiguous. V was pared by 0 bases and J by 7 bases, with 10 bases between. The CDR3 runs 14 residues. Germline assignment: CDR1 MNHEY and CDR2 SVGAGI. CDR3 loop: CASSYSSEGQPQHF. In nucleotides, the CDR3 is TGTGCCAGCAGTTACTCGTCGGAGGGACAGCCCCAGCATTTT.

J is TRBJ1-1 and V is TRBV19; a possible D gene is TRBD1 (5 bases). The CDR3 consists of 14 residues. Germline V gene data show CDR1 as LNHDA and CDR2 as SQIVND (reference sequence). V lost 8 bases to trimming and J lost 0 bases, with 13 bases between them. The CDR3 spells CASHDTGLNTEAFF. Written as DNA, the CDR3 is TGTGCCAGTCACGATACAGGACTGAACACTGAAGCTTTCTTT.

The V and J genes are TRBV27 and TRBJ2-7, with 9 bases fitting TRBD2. With V trimmed by 1 base and J by 5 bases, 9 bases remained unmatched. This CDR3 has 16 amino acids. The germline V gene has CDR1 MNHEY and CDR2 SMNVEV (reference sequence). The CDR3 protein is CASSLYAGGPIHEQYF. CDR3 in DNA: TGTGCCAGCAGTTTATATGCGGGAGGGCCTATCCACGAGCAGTACTTC.

The genes are TRBV4-1 and TRBJ2-1; a weak D match, TRBD1 (6 bases). CDR3 length: 15 amino acids. V was cut by 1 base and J by 6 bases, with 13 bases left in between. Germline CDR1 MGHRA, CDR2 YSYEKL. The CDR3 spells CASSQVTRGGNEQFF. The CDR3 DNA follows: TGCGCCAGCAGCCAAGTCACCAGGGGTGGCAATGAGCAGTTCTTC.

The chain links TRBV14 to TRBJ2-2, with D perhaps TRBD2 (5 bases). The ends were cut back, 1 base at V and 1 base at J, with 19 bases in the middle. CDR1 SGHDN and CDR2 FVKESK come from the germline V gene. The CDR3 consists of 19 residues. CDR3 DNA: TGTGCCAGCAGCCAAGGTTTTGGTACTCCCGGAGGGAACACCGGGGAGCTGTTTTTT. Translation gives CASSQGFGTPGGNTGELFF. Looking up the rest from reference TRBV14 and TRBJ2-2 gives the full variable domain: EAGVTQFPSHSVIEKGQTVTLRCDPISGHDNLYWYRRVMGKEIKFLLHFVKESKQDESGMPNNRFLAERTGGTYSTLKVQPAELEDSGVYFCASSQGFGTPGGNTGELFFGEGSRLTVL.

The chain employs TRBV2 and TRBJ2-5, with TRBD2 identical over 8 bases. Germline CDR1 is SNHLY and CDR2 is FYNNEI. The CDR3 runs 16 residues. J lost 3 bases, V lost 6 bases, and 12 bases had no gene match. This chain's CDR3 is CASSPMTGGPEETQYF. The CDR3 DNA reads as TGTGCCAGCAGCCCCATGACGGGAGGGCCGGAAGAGACCCAGTACTTC. Supplemented by reference TRBV2 and TRBJ2-5, the full variable domain reads EPEVTQTPSHQVTQMGQEVILRCVPISNHLYFYWYRQILGQKVEFLVSFYNNEISEKSEIFDDQFSVERPDGSNFTLKIRSTKLEDSAMYFCASSPMTGGPEETQYFGPGTRLLVL.

The chain employs TRBV9 and TRBJ1-6; D is undetermined. The ends were cut back, 0 bases at V and 10 bases at J, with 8 bases in the middle. This CDR3 is built from 13 residues. Germline-derived CDR1 and CDR2 are SGDLS and YYNGEE. The CDR3 spells CASSVAGVSPLHF. CDR3 bases: TGTGCCAGCAGCGTAGCCGGGGTGTCACCCCTCCACTTT.

The chain has TRBV5-1 and TRBJ2-5; 7 nucleotides match TRBD1. The CDR3 is made up of 13 amino acids. J gave up 3 bases and V 4 bases, and 3 bases lay outside the gene matches. CDR1 SGHRS and CDR2 YFSETQ come from the germline V gene. The CDR3 sequence: CASSPDREETQYF. CDR3 DNA: TGCGCCAGCAGCCCAGACAGGGAAGAGACCCAGTACTTC. Full variable domain (remainder filled in from reference TRBV5-1 and TRBJ2-5): KAGVTQTPRYLIKTRGQQVTLSCSPISGHRSVSWYQQTPGQGLQFLFEYFSETQRNKGNFPGRFSGRQFSNSRSEMNVSTLELGDSALYLCASSPDREETQYFGPGTRLLVL.

The genes are TRBV25-1 and TRBJ2-7; D call uncertain. Germline CDR1 reads MGHDK; CDR2 reads SYGVNS. CDR3 length: 14 residues. Trimming left V 2 bases short and J 3 bases short, with 11 bases between. DNA for the CDR3: TGTGCCAGCAGTGAAACGGCCTCTAGCTACGAGCAGTACTTC. Amino acids: CASSETASSYEQYF.

This chain uses TRBV14 with TRBJ1-2; tentatively, D is TRBD1 (5 bases). Trimming pared 0 bases from V and 9 bases from J, leaving 8 bases between. The germline V gene has CDR1 SGHDN and CDR2 FVKESK. The CDR3 runs to 12 residues. CDR3 nucleotide sequence: TGTGCCAGCAGCCAAGATCTGGGGCGCTACACCTTC. This codes for CASSQDLGRYTF.

This clone was observed once. The chain links TRBV19 to TRBJ2-3; D might be TRBD2 (5 bases). Trimming cost V 7 bases and J 6 bases, with 8 bases left between them. The CDR3 extends over 11 amino acids. Germline-derived CDR1 and CDR2 are LNHDA and SQIVND (reference sequence). CDR3: CASTRGDTQYF. CDR3 nucleotides: TGTGCCAGTACCCGAGGGGATACGCAGTATTTT. Filled out from reference TRBV19 and TRBJ2-3, the complete variable domain reads DGGITQSPKYLFRKEGQNVTLSCEQNLNHDAMYWYRQDPGQGLRLIYYSQIVNDFQKGDIAEGYSVSREKKESFPLTVTSAQKNPTAFYLCASTRGDTQYFGPGTRLTVL.

J is TRBJ2-7 and V is TRBV28, with 14 bases lining up with TRBD2. The length of the CDR3 is 15 residues. V lost 7 bases to trimming and J lost 2 bases; unmatched junction nucleotides: 4. CDR1 and CDR2 from the germline V gene are MDHEN and SYDVKM. CDR3 nucleotide sequence: TGTGCCAGCACCAAGGGACTAGCGGGAGCCTACGAGCAGTACTTC. It is translated as CASTKGLAGAYEQYF.

The V and J genes are TRBV27 and TRBJ2-1, with 8 bases identical to TRBD1. The CDR3 runs to 16 residues. Per the germline V gene, CDR1 is MNHEY and CDR2 is SMNVEV (reference sequence). The V gene end was trimmed by 4 bases and the J gene end by 7 bases; junction bases not matched to a gene: 12. The CDR3 DNA sequence: TGTGCCAGCAGTTCCCCAGGGGGCGCGAAGAGGAATGAGCAGTTCTTC. It is translated as CASSSPGGAKRNEQFF.

The V gene is TRBV3-1 (or the pseudogene TRBV3-2), the J gene TRBJ2-3; 12 nucleotides agree with TRBD2. Germline V lookup: CDR1 LGHDT, CDR2 YNNKEL (reference sequence). V shed 0 bases and J 3 bases; nucleotides not matched to a gene: 4. This CDR3 region has 17 residues. The CDR3 bases are TGTGCCAGCAGCCAAGAAATACTAGCGGGAGGTACAGATACGCAGTATTTT. It is translated as CASSQEILAGGTDTQYF.

The V gene is TRBV15, the J gene TRBJ2-7; 14 nucleotides line up with TRBD2. CDR1 LNHNV and CDR2 YYDKDF come from the germline V gene (reference sequence). V dropped 0 bases and J dropped 2; count of bases not matched to a gene: 9. There are 19 residues in the CDR3. CDR3 DNA: TGTGCCACCAGCAGAGATTCCGGGACTAGCGGGAGTTTCCCCTACGAGCAGTACTTC. Protein: CATSRDSGTSGSFPYEQYF.

The chain uses TRBV5-4 and TRBJ1-2; weak D call: TRBD1 (5 bases). V gave up 0 bases and J gave up 4 bases, with 13 bases separating them. Germline loops: CDR1 SGHNT, CDR2 YYREEE (reference sequence). CDR3 length equals 15 residues. Here the CDR3 DNA reads TGTGCCAGCAGCTTGGGTCAGGGCCTCTCCTATGGCTACACCTTC. This encodes CASSLGQGLSYGYTF.

This clone appeared a few times. This sequence joins TRBV6-1 and TRBJ2-4; D might be TRBD1 (6 bases). The germline gives CDR1 MNHNS, CDR2 SASEGT. The V end was cut by 1 base, the J end by 1 base, with 11 bases between. This CDR3 has 16 residues. The CDR3 protein is CASSEDRDGAKNIQYF. CDR3 DNA sequence: TGTGCCAGCAGTGAAGACAGGGACGGCGCCAAAAACATTCAGTACTTC.

The genes are TRBV6-5 and TRBJ1-1, with 10 bases that match TRBD1. V lost 10 bases and J lost 0; bases outside the gene matches: 2. This CDR3 comprises 13 residues. The germline V gene has CDR1 MNHEY and CDR2 SVGAGI. CDR3 loop: CAIDRGLNTEAFF. The CDR3 nucleotides are TGTGCCATTGACAGGGGGCTGAACACTGAAGCTTTCTTT.

V gene TRBV10-3 combines with J gene TRBJ2-1; TRBD1 matches at 7 bases. From germline, CDR1 is ENHRY and CDR2 SYGVKD. This CDR3 is built from 16 residues. After removal of 3 bases from V and 5 bases from J, the junction contained 10 bases not matched to a gene. As DNA, the CDR3 is TGTGCCATCAGTGAACCGATGGGACAGCTAGACAATGAGCAGTTCTTC. This codes for CAISEPMGQLDNEQFF.

The V and J genes are TRBV28 and TRBJ2-7; TRBD1 might be the D (5 bases). CDR1 is MDHEN and CDR2 is SYDVKM in the germline V gene. V was shortened by 6 bases and J by 2 bases, with 11 bases between the two germline ends. This CDR3 is built from 13 residues. CDR3 bases: TGTGCCAGCAGCTCCCAGGGTCCCTACGAGCAGTACTTC. Its translation: CASSSQGPYEQYF.

The chain uses TRBV24-1 and TRBJ2-7; no clear D. With 6 bases removed from V and 2 bases from J, the gap between germline ends came to 10 bases. From germline, CDR1 is KGHDR and CDR2 SFDVKD. CDR3 length: 13 amino acids. DNA of the CDR3: TGTGCCACCAGTCCCGGGTTCCCCTACGAGCAGTACTTC. Residues: CATSPGFPYEQYF.

V usage is TRBV24-1 and J usage is TRBJ1-2, with 7 bases aligning to TRBD1. The CDR3 contains 14 residues. The germline CDR1 and CDR2 sequences are KGHDR and SFDVKD. Trimming removed 4 bases from V and 6 bases from J; junction bases left unmatched: 7. The CDR3 is CATSDPDRTDGYTF. The CDR3 nucleotides are TGTGCCACCAGTGACCCGGACAGGACGGATGGCTACACCTTC.

V is TRBV2 and J is TRBJ1-5; 10 bases are shared with TRBD1. The V and J ends lost 1 base and 4 bases, in that order; junction bases with no gene match: 4. CDR3 length: 16 amino acids. Germline loops: CDR1 SNHLY, CDR2 FYNNEI. The CDR3 DNA reads TGTGCCAGCAGTGAAGGGGACAGGGGACTTAATCAGCCCCAGCATTTT. Its protein is CASSEGDRGLNQPQHF.

This chain connects TRBV19 to TRBJ2-1, with 10 bases matching TRBD2. Germline V gives CDR1 LNHDA, CDR2 SQIVND (reference sequence). The CDR3 sequence is 12 residues long. Trimming removed 8 bases from V and 9 bases from J; junction bases left unmatched: 4. The CDR3 loop reads CASGTSVLEQFF. The CDR3 region has the DNA TGTGCCAGTGGGACTAGCGTCCTTGAGCAGTTCTTC.

The chain employs TRBV10-2 and TRBJ2-5, with 12 bases fitting TRBD2. Looked up from germline, CDR1 is WSHSY and CDR2 is SAAADI. The V gene end was trimmed by 5 bases and the J gene end by 2 bases; junction bases not matched to a gene: 3. This CDR3 comprises 15 residues. CDR3 DNA sequence: TGCGCCAGCAGTCTCGGACTAGCGGGACAAGAGACCCAGTACTTC. It codes for CASSLGLAGQETQYF.

CDR3 in DNA: TGTGCCACCAGTGACCCCGGACAACTAGCGGGAGAAGAGCAGTTCTTC. As protein: CATSDPGQLAGEEQFF. The chain is built from TRBV24-1 and TRBJ2-1, with 11 bases aligning to TRBD2. CDR1 and CDR2 (germline): KGHDR, SFDVKD. The CDR3 has 16 residues. V shed 4 bases and J 10 bases; nucleotides not matched to a gene: 11.

This clone was seen a single time. The chain couples TRBV2 to TRBJ1-2; a weak D match, TRBD1 (5 bases). CDR1 and CDR2 from the germline V gene are SNHLY and FYNNEI. This CDR3 comprises 14 residues. V shed 6 bases and J shed 8 bases, with 19 bases lying between them. In DNA, the CDR3 is TGTGCCAGCAGGGGGGAGGGCATCGGGAACGGCTACACCTTC. Encoded protein: CASRGEGIGNGYTF.

This clone was counted a few times. Other DNA variants within this sample encode the same CDR3. This sequence joins TRBV11-2 and TRBJ2-3, with D unclear. Germline loops: CDR1 SGHAT, CDR2 FQNNGV. Trimming stripped 5 bases from V and 2 bases from J, with 5 bases between. This CDR3 has 12 amino acids. In DNA form, the CDR3 reads TGTGCCAGCAGCCAGATCACAGATACGCAGTATTTT. Translating gives CASSQITDTQYF.

V and J are TRBV28 and TRBJ2-2, with D tentatively TRBD2 (5 bases). Trimming left V 7 bases short and J 0 bases short, with 12 bases between. The CDR3 spans 15 residues. Germline loops: CDR1 MDHEN, CDR2 SYDVKM. Written as DNA, the CDR3 is TGTGCCAGCACCGAGAGGGCCTCGAACACCGGGGAGCTGTTTTTT. Translation gives CASTERASNTGELFF.

The chain employs TRBV4-1 and TRBJ2-3, with a possible D match to TRBD2 (7 bases). Per the germline V gene, CDR1 is MGHRA and CDR2 is YSYEKL. The V end lost 3 bases, the J end lost 0 bases, and 13 bases lay between the germline ends. The CDR3 spans 16 residues. CDR3 nucleotides: TGCGCCAGCAGCCATCGGCGGGGGCCTAGCACAGATACGCAGTATTTT. Amino acid sequence: CASSHRRGPSTDTQYF.